The next 27 T cell receptor beta chains were all read from a single sample in a study of CXCR3-negative and CXCR3-positive naive CD8 T cells (dated by TCRdb to between 2018 and 2021). Points the paper makes about the study in general: Compared with CXCR3-negative naive cells, CXCR3-positive naive cells had TRB CDR3s with higher hydrophobicity (lower Kidera factor 4), lower energy, and higher strength and volume indices.

Instrument used: NextSeq 550. The Human TCR Profiling Kit (MiLaboratory) was used to prepare UMI-labeled 5' RACE TRB cDNA libraries. TCRdb reanalyzed the reads, keeping one entry per CDR3 protein sequence and omitting DNA. For this sample, the table gives approximately 90,000 distinct CDR3 sequences. Together, the top ten hold 0.5% to 0.55% of the sample. These receptors have no known antigen. Sequencing was performed on naive CXCR3+ CD8+ T cells from blood. In light of the paper, this sample's cell subset or site label describes: CD45RO-CCR7+CD27+CD95- naive CD8+ T cells expressing CXCR3 (TNR3+). The receptors were gathered from a human donor in good health. Some clones in this sample may be carry-over from other donors' samples.

The rearrangement uses TRBV9 and TRBJ2-1. The CDR3 runs to 15 residues. Germline values: CDR1 SGDLS, CDR2 YYNGEE. The CDR3: CASSQSGSSYNEQFF.

J is TRBJ2-1 and V is TRBV12-5; TCRdb calls TRBD1, which cannot be checked without DNA. CDR3 size: 15 residues. CDR1 and CDR2 (germline): LGHNT, FRNRAP. This chain's CDR3 is CASGFAPGGGNGQFF.

The V gene is TRBV7-9, the J gene TRBJ1-3. From germline, CDR1 is SEHNR and CDR2 FQNEAQ (reference sequence). This CDR3 region has 14 residues. CDR3 amino acids: CASSSVGAGNTIYF.

V gene TRBV2 combines with J gene TRBJ2-5; lacking DNA, the TRBD1 call made by TCRdb goes unchecked. Germline CDR1 SNHLY, CDR2 FYNNEI. The CDR3 runs 17 residues. CDR3 loop: CASSRPEPGHRQETQYF.

The chain is built from TRBV2 and TRBJ2-7; TCRdb names TRBD1, which stays unverified in the absence of DNA. This CDR3 region has 15 residues. Germline V gene lookup returns CDR1 SNHLY and CDR2 FYNNEI. The CDR3 here is CDSRLPGQGRSLQYF.

The rearrangement links TRBV7-9 to TRBJ1-1; the TCRdb D gene call, TRBD1, has no DNA to confirm it. CDR1 is SEHNR, CDR2 FQNEAQ, per germline (reference sequence). The CDR3 sequence is 16 residues long. The CDR3 is CASSLMDRGLGTEAFF.

This rearrangement joins TRBV2 to TRBJ1-1; the D gene TCRdb calls, TRBD1, cannot be checked with no DNA. From germline, CDR1 is SNHLY and CDR2 FYNNEI. The CDR3 has 14 residues. The CDR3 loop is CASSRQGDDTEAFF.

The rearrangement uses TRBV6-5 and TRBJ2-7. Germline-derived CDR1 and CDR2 are MNHEY and SVGAGI. The CDR3 is 15 amino acids. This CDR3 reads CASSYGAVPTYEQYF.

This CDR3 is CASSSGTSGGDEQFF. This rearrangement joins TRBV5-1 to TRBJ2-1; the TRBD2 assignment by TCRdb is unverifiable without DNA. CDR1 is SGHRS and CDR2 is YFSETQ in the germline V gene. The CDR3 covers 15 residues.

V usage is TRBV15 and J usage is TRBJ2-5. The CDR3 extends over 14 amino acids. CDR1 LNHNV and CDR2 YYDKDF come from the germline V gene (reference sequence). The CDR3 sequence is CATSRASRQETQYF. The full variable domain, completed using reference TRBV15 and TRBJ2-5, is DAMVIQNPRYQVTQFGKPVTLSCSQTLNHNVMYWYQQKSSQAPKLLFHYYDKDFNNEADTPDNFQSRRPNTSFCFLDIRSPGLGDTAMYLCATSRASRQETQYFGPGTRLLVL.

This chain's CDR3 is CSASLGLAGVRSYEQYF. The V and J genes are TRBV20-1 and TRBJ2-7; TCRdb's D gene call, TRBD2, goes unchecked for lack of DNA. The CDR3 is 17 residues long. CDR1 and CDR2 (germline): DFQATT, SNEGSKA (reference sequence).

V is TRBV5-1 and J is TRBJ2-2; the D call of TRBD1 rests on TCRdb alone, since no DNA is present to check it. The CDR3 runs 14 residues. Germline CDR1 reads SGHRS; CDR2 reads YFSETQ. CDR3 in amino acids: CASSTGENTGELFF.

The V call is TRBV21-1, the J call TRBJ2-3; TCRdb designates TRBD1, a call that cannot be tested without DNA. TRBV21-1 is a listed pseudogene. The CDR3 consists of 23 residues. CDR3 in amino acids: CASSKVGPPRAGTIGCDTATQYF.

The chain couples TRBV25-1 to TRBJ2-5; the D gene TCRdb calls, TRBD1, cannot be checked with no DNA. Germline V CDR1 and CDR2: MGHDK, SYGVNS. The CDR3 contains 17 residues. CDR3 amino acids: CASSEMPRRNRGETQYF.

CDR3 sequence: CASSQEILAGLKGNEQFF. This chain connects TRBV4-2 to TRBJ2-1; lacking DNA, the TRBD2 call made by TCRdb goes unchecked. Germline loops: CDR1 LGHNA, CDR2 YNFKEQ. CDR3 length: 18 residues.

The chain recombines TRBV30 with TRBJ2-5. Germline loops: CDR1 GTSNPN, CDR2 SVGIG (reference sequence). The CDR3 is 12 residues long. CDR3 protein: CAWRLEQETQYF.

The chain joins TRBV20-1 to TRBJ2-7; no DNA is available, so the TRBD2 call from TCRdb remains unchecked. CDR3 length: 16 residues. Looked up from germline, CDR1 is DFQATT and CDR2 is SNEGSKA (reference sequence). The CDR3 loop is CSALTSGGESSYEQYF.

The J gene is TRBJ2-5, the V gene TRBV20-1; no DNA is available, so the TRBD1 call from TCRdb remains unchecked. CDR3 length: 14 amino acids. The germline CDR1 and CDR2 sequences are DFQATT and SNEGSKA (reference sequence). The CDR3 is CSARDHQGGDTQYF.

The chain uses TRBV2 and TRBJ2-7; with no DNA, the TCRdb D assignment of TRBD1 cannot be verified. The CDR3 length is 17 residues. Germline V gene sequence: CDR1 SNHLY, CDR2 FYNNEI. The CDR3 loop is CASYRDREGPGGYEQYF.

The rearrangement links TRBV20-1 to TRBJ2-1. The length of the CDR3 is 16 residues. Germline assignment: CDR1 DFQATT and CDR2 SNEGSKA (reference sequence). This chain's CDR3 is CSARPLRLTDYNEQFF.

The gene calls are TRBV4-2 and TRBJ2-7; TCRdb names TRBD1, which stays unverified in the absence of DNA. The CDR3 extends over 14 amino acids. Per the germline V gene, CDR1 is LGHNA and CDR2 is YNFKEQ. CDR3 amino acids: CASSQEALRGEQYF.

CDR3 protein: CASSLSVWDEQFF. The gene calls are TRBV28 and TRBJ2-1. The CDR3 loop spans 13 amino acids. Per the germline V gene, CDR1 is MDHEN and CDR2 is SYDVKM.

The J gene is TRBJ1-2, the V gene TRBV28; TCRdb designates TRBD1, a call that cannot be tested without DNA. CDR1 and CDR2 from the germline V gene are MDHEN and SYDVKM. This CDR3 contains 15 residues. CDR3 residues: CASSSHWTGPYGYTF.

This chain uses TRBV9 with TRBJ1-2; with no DNA, the TCRdb D assignment of TRBD1 cannot be verified. The CDR3 is 16 amino acids. Germline V gene sequence: CDR1 SGDLS, CDR2 YYNGEE. The CDR3 loop is CASSATPGVSGEGYTF.

CDR3 amino acids: CASSQRDRGYPDTQYF. The genes are TRBV4-1 and TRBJ2-3; the TRBD1 assignment by TCRdb is unverifiable without DNA. The germline V gene encodes CDR1 MGHRA and CDR2 YSYEKL. There are 16 residues in the CDR3.

This chain uses TRBV12-3 or TRBV12-4 with TRBJ2-3. This CDR3 contains 11 residues. CDR3 sequence reads: CASSLTDTQYF.

V is TRBV6-5 and J is TRBJ2-3. Germline CDR1 MNHEY, CDR2 SVGAGI. The CDR3 spans 13 residues. CDR3 loop: CASSYARTDTQYF.